There are many counts of the clone carrying this T cell receptor (beta chain). Its antigen remains unidentified. The CDR3 length is 15 residues. Per the germline V gene, CDR1 is MNHNS and CDR2 is SASEGT. The V and J ends lost 5 bases and 3 bases, in that order; junction bases with no gene match: 6. There were TCR beta CDR3 regions amplified from RNA transcripts. The HTBI primer set drove a first-round RT-PCR of the TCR CDR3. TCRdb re-called the multiplex PCR reads with MiXCR, one entry per CDR3 protein. The sample records some 510,000 distinct CDR3 sequences, 20% to 25% being singletons. In patients aged 18 to 65, hyperthyroidism was newly diagnosed, with duration under 2 months. Thyroid ultrasound and orbital computed tomography, with clinical symptoms and serum thyroxine and TRAb, informed diagnoses. The sample is drawn from a study of T cells in Graves' hyperthyroidism and ophthalmopathy. Study conclusions and caveats: Stable hyperthyroidism was separated from ophthalmopathy by a model based on 13 V-J features.

V and J are TRBV6-1 and TRBJ2-4, with 8 bases aligning to TRBD1. This sequence originates from a young man with Graves' hyperthyroidism. The sequencing input was blood. The CDR3 nucleotides read TGTGCCAGCAGTCCTCTGGACAGGGACAAAAACATTCAGTACTTC. Translated: CASSPLDRDKNIQYF.